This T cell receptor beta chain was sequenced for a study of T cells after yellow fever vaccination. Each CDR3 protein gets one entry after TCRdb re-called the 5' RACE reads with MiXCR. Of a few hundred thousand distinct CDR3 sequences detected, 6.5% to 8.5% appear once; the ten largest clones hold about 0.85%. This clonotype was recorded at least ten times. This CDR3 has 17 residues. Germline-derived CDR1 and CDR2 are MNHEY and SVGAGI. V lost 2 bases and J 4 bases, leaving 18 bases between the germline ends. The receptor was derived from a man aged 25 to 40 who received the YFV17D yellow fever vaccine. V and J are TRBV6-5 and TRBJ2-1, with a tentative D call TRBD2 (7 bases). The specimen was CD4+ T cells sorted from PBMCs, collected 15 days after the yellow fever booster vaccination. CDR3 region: CASSYTPGAGQYNEQFF. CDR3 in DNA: TGTGCCAGCAGTTACACCCCAGGAGCGGGACAATACAATGAGCAGTTCTTC.